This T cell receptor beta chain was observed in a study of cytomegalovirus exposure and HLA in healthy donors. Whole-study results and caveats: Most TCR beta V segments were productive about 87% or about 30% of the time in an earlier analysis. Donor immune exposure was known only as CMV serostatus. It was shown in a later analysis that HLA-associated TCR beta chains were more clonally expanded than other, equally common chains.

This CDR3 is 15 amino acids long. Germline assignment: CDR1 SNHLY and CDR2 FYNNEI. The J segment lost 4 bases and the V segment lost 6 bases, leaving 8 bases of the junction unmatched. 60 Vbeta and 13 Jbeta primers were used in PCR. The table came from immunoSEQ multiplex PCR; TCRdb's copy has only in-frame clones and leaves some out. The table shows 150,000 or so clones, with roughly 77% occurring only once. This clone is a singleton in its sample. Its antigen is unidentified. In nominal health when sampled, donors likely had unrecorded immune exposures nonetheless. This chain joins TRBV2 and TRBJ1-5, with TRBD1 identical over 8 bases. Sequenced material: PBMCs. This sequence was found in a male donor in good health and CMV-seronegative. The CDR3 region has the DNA TGTGCCAGCAGACGCGGACAGGGACTAAATCAGCCCCAGCATTTT. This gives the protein CASRRGQGLNQPQHF. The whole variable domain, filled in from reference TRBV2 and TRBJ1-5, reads EPEVTQTPSHQVTQMGQEVILRCVPISNHLYFYWYRQILGQKVEFLVSFYNNEISEKSEIFDDQFSVERPDGSNFTLKIRSTKLEDSAMYFCASRRGQGLNQPQHFGDGTRLSIL.